This TCR beta chain stems from a study of cytomegalovirus exposure and HLA in healthy donors (dated by TCRdb to 2016 to 2017). Describing the broader study: An earlier analysis of some 600 of the donors reported 276 Gb of sequence data and roughly 120 million unique TCR beta sequences obtained from approximately 180 million T cells. Class I and class II HLA loci were covered by the typing at four-digit resolution. In a later genetic analysis, genome-wide SNP genotypes for about 55% of the roughly 700 donors were used, and that subset was treated as a discovery cohort. Approximately 330 gigabases of sequencing data and around 88 million unique TCR sequences made up an early release that covered over 550 HLA-typed donors. Every discovery cohort repertoire had been produced on one sequencing platform. The study was designed to test whether signatures of past pathogen exposure could be identified by cataloging public T cell receptors. The later analysis used no new phenotypic data to find candidate immune exposures, relying instead on TCR beta sequences and their occurrence across donors. Using immunosequencing, the study profiled T cell repertoires from fewer than 850 subjects and related those repertoires to cytomegalovirus serostatus. High-throughput TCR immunosequencing, statistical association of individual TCRs with disease status, and machine learning were combined to predict cytomegalovirus infection status. An earlier analysis of around 640 of the donors used high-throughput TCR beta sequencing to judge whether each TCR beta V gene segment behaved as functional or pseudogenic. Among some 410 genotyped donors of the cohort, an average of roughly 230,000 unique TCR beta nucleotide sequences was sequenced per donor, of which about 18% were non-productive. Typing coverage varied by locus: about 620-630 donors for A, B, C, DRB1 and DQB1; approximately 500 for DQA1; more than 600 for DPA1; approximately 490 for DPB1. To study patterns of TCR occurrence, a later analysis re-analyzed previously published TCR beta repertoires from hundreds of donors and added high-resolution HLA genotyping. Alongside the repertoire data, information on donor age, sex, ethnicity and CMV serostatus was compiled. Of the 398 genotyped donors, approximately 83% fell in the genetic ancestry cluster associated with self-reported Caucasian donors. Because of strong linkage in the cohort, four to six DR-DQ haplotypes were treated as single units for association and clustering. A separate validation cohort of 100 to 150 different subjects was used in addition to the roughly 700-subject first cohort. Points the paper makes about the study in general: Most TCR sequences were seen in very few donors, while some public TCRs were found in many individuals. Only TCR beta chains were sequenced in this cohort, and the absence of alpha or paired-chain data limited detectable features. In a later analysis, TCR association rates were found to vary across HLA loci, with the most associated TCRs seen for DRB1 alleles and the fewest for HLA-C alleles. A later genetic analysis reported fewer N-insertions in productive TCRs among donors in an Asian-associated ancestry cluster than the roughly 700-donor mean. Sequencing depth was assumed to be roughly uniform across donors in the presence/absence analyses, though that assumption may not hold. HLA typing was unavailable for some donors at each locus, so association tests used only the typed subset. According to a later analysis, most CMV-associated TCR beta chains appeared to be HLA-restricted, and the HLA associations seemed to be driven largely by CMV exposure. Strong co-occurrence of HLA alleles, especially DR and DQ, made assigning TCR associations to individual alleles difficult. A later analysis found that HLA-associated TCR beta chains were more clonally expanded and had lower generation probabilities than equally common non-associated chains. A further reported finding was that TCR beta sequences accurately predicted the HLA-A and HLA-B alleles for most subjects in the first cohort. Because counts were too low, roughly 17 rarely observed V segments, including chromosome 9 orphons, were left out of the earlier analysis of some 640 of the donors. A total of 150 to 200 TCR beta chains were listed by the study as associated with cytomegalovirus. An earlier analysis of approximately 540 of the donors showed that most TCR beta V segments appeared in productive rearrangements either about 90% or about 30% of the time, which broadly matched IMGT annotations. Cytomegalovirus status was reported to be diagnosed by the classifier with high specificity and sensitivity in both the original and validation cohorts. It was suggested by the authors that the approach could potentially be generalized to other disease states and immunological phenotypes. At a false discovery rate of 0.05, a later analysis linked about 16,000 TCR beta sequences to specific HLA alleles. Linkage disequilibrium might explain the correlated functional status among segregating V segments, but an unknown experimental factor could not be excluded. Immune exposure information for the cohort was limited to CMV serostatus. A later analysis reported that several top co-occurrence clusters appeared linked to parvovirus B19, influenza, CMV and Epstein-Barr virus. A group of highly shared sequence variants was considered likely to be a technical artifact of the sequencing pipeline. A later genetic analysis associated a missense DCLRE1C variant with V-gene and J-gene trimming of TCR beta chains, and an independent cohort replicated the association. In vitro tests confirmed that a few of the cytomegalovirus-associated TCR beta chains recognize cytomegalovirus antigens.

The cohort was made up of hundreds of healthy bone marrow donors. At the time of sampling, all cohort members were nominally healthy, though unrecorded immune exposures were likely present. The donor was CMV seronegative and was included in the group of 352 seronegative cohort members. Each donor provided a peripheral blood sample, and peripheral blood mononuclear cells were used for TCR beta sequencing. Genomic DNA extraction from the blood cell samples was performed with the Qiagen DNeasy Blood Extraction Kit. Libraries came from the immunoSEQ multiplex PCR assay. For the multiplex PCR, a mixture combining 60 forward primers for TCR Vbeta segments and 13 reverse primers for TCR Jbeta segments was used. Amplification of the CDR3 region of rearranged TCR beta genes was performed with a multiplex PCR assay on genomic DNA. The Illumina HiSeq System was used to sequence the amplified TCR beta libraries as 87-base-pair reads. Per the source publication's procedure: In a later analysis, some 80 million unique TCR beta chains were counted across the 500 to 850 repertoires, and approximately 9.9 million of these chains were shared by at least two donors. Raw reads were error-corrected and collapsed into unique sequences by a nearest-neighbor algorithm in which closely related sequences were merged to remove PCR and sequencing errors. To assign V, D and J gene segments, CDR3 sequences were aligned to IMGT reference sequences. For a sequence to be retained, a match of at least six nucleotides was required to both a V gene segment and a J gene segment. A rearrangement was called productive if the CDR3 had no stop codons and remained in frame with V and J, and every other rearrangement was called non-productive. Following IMGT convention, CDR3 was defined as the stretch from the second conserved V-encoded cysteine up to the conserved J-encoded phenylalanine. The earlier analysis of roughly 590 of the donors excluded any sequence lacking an unambiguous match to a single V gene segment. In an earlier analysis of several hundred of the donors, V segments were called functional above 56.7% productive rearrangements and were called segregating when the between-donor standard deviation exceeded 5%. To diagnose cytomegalovirus status from the catalog of TCR beta chain sequences, a statistical classification framework was built. In a later analysis, TCR nucleotide sequences were compared against IMGT/GENE-DB human TR gene sequences so that V and J genes could be assigned. Using the TCRdist pipeline, a later analysis assigned CDR3 sequences along with most-parsimonious VDJ recombination scenarios. In a later analysis, every TCR beta chain was defined by the combination of its CDR3 amino acid sequence and its V-gene family, and reads without a unique V-gene family were dropped. In a later analysis, fewer than 600 highly shared, low-generation-probability nucleotide sequences were removed to address suspected cross-contamination and a sequencing artifact. In a later analysis, a clonal expansion index was calculated for each public chain from normalized within-repertoire ranks of inferred template counts. In a later analysis, generation probabilities were computed with a VDJ recombination model fitted to out-of-frame rearrangements, and the resulting probabilities were checked against IGoR. Hypergeometric tests were used in a later analysis to score TCR-TCR, TCR-HLA and TCR-CMV co-occurrence, with a repertoire-size bias correction applied to the TCR pairs. To estimate false discovery rates, a later analysis permuted the HLA or CMV assignments 20 times. In a later analysis, co-occurring TCRs were grouped with DBSCAN, and TCRdist sequence similarity was added when clustering was performed within HLA-allele-positive subsets. Repertoires with fewer than 30,000 or more than 120,000 public chains, plus five repertoires with anomalous nucleotide sharing, were excluded from co-occurrence clustering. This immuneACCESS table, as held by TCRdb, lists in-frame sequences with V and J called but not all clones. Of the missing ones, under half trace to an unresolved V gene in checked studies; the others have no known cause. From that table come the V and J calls and clone size; the DNA was used to work out D and trimming. This sample comprises roughly 100,000 clones, roughly 80% of them detected only once. 1.5% to 2% of the sample belongs to the ten largest clones.

As concerns this clone: Its recognized antigen is unknown. The record has no base qualities; no much larger clone is one base away.

The TCR comes from a man aged 45-60 years in good health and CMV-seronegative. The sample taken for sequencing was PBMCs.

The CDR3 in this case is CASSQDWGQGLVNEQFF. The nucleotide sequence is given as TGCGCCAGCAGCCAAGATTGGGGACAGGGGTTGGTGAATGAGCAGTTCTTC. The chain is encoded by TRBV4-1 joined to TRBJ2-1, and 10 junction bases match TRBD1. V ends up 0 bases short and J 7 bases short, with an unmatched junction base count of 9. Sequences MGHRA (CDR1) and YSYEKL (CDR2) are obtained from the germline V gene. Its CDR3 holds 17 amino acids, cysteine through phenylalanine. Left in the record is the CDR3 DNA by itself, 51 bases read in frame from the first base.